Included here is one TCR beta chain sequence, with context. This CDR3 region has 14 residues. V shed 5 bases and J 4 bases; nucleotides not matched to a gene: 4. Germline V gene sequence: CDR1 LNHDA, CDR2 SQIVND (reference sequence). This sample stems from a study of blood T cell repertoires in COVID-19. The method was immunoSEQ multiplex PCR; TCRdb's version includes in-frame clones alone and lacks a portion of them. This sample has under 75,000 clones, with roughly 70% found just once. The material sequenced was peripheral blood. V usage is TRBV19 and J usage is TRBJ2-1; 8 nucleotides match TRBD1. This clonotype was sampled from a man aged 55 to 70 with acute or convalescent COVID-19. The CDR3 DNA follows: TGTGCCAGTAGTGCGACAGGGGCTTACAATGAGCAGTTCTTC. Protein product: CASSATGAYNEQFF. The variable domain in full, with the rest retrieved from reference TRBV19 and TRBJ2-1, is DGGITQSPKYLFRKEGQNVTLSCEQNLNHDAMYWYRQDPGQGLRLIYYSQIVNDFQKGDIAEGYSVSREKKESFPLTVTSAQKNPTAFYLCASSATGAYNEQFFGPGTRLTVL.